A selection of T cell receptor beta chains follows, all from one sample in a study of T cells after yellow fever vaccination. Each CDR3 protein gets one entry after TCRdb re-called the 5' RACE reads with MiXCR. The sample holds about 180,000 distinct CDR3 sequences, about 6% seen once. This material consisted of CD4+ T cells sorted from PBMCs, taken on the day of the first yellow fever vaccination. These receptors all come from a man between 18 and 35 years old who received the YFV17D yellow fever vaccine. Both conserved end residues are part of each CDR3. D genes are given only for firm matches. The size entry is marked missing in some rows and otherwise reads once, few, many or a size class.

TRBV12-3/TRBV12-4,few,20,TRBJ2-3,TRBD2,TGTGCCAGCAGTTTGAATAGTAGGTGGGGGGGGATCGAGTCGGCAGATACGCAGTATTTT,CASSLNSRWGGIESADTQYF
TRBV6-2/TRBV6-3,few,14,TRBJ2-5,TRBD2,TGTGCCAGCAGTTTAGCGGGGGTGGATGAGACCCAGTACTTC,CASSLAGVDETQYF
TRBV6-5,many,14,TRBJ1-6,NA,TGTGCCAGCACCCCGGGCGGTCAAGAGTCACCCCTCCACTTT,CASTPGGQESPLHF
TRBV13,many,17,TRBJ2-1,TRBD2,TGTGCCAGCAGCGTGACCAGCGGGGCGGTCTCCTACAATGAGCAGTTCTTC,CASSVTSGAVSYNEQFF
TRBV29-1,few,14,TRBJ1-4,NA,TGCAGCGTTGACAGTGGGGCAGCGGATGAAAAACTGTTTTTT,CSVDSGAADEKLFF
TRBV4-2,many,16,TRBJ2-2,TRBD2,TGTGCCAGCAGCCAAGATAGCGGGGGGGCTGGCGGGGAGCTGTTTTTT,CASSQDSGGAGGELFF
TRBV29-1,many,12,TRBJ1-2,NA,TGCAGCGTTGGGGTTGGGTCGTATGGCTACACCTTC,CSVGVGSYGYTF
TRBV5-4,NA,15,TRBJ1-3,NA,TGTGCCAGCAGCCCACCCGGGGGGGACGGAAACACCATATATTTT,CASSPPGGDGNTIYF
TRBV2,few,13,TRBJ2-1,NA,TGTGCCAGCAGCGAAACGGCCCTCGGTGAGCAGTTCTTC,CASSETALGEQFF
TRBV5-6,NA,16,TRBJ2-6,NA,TGTGCCAGCAGCTTGGTAGGGTTTGCCGGGGCCAACGTCCTGACTTTC,CASSLVGFAGANVLTF
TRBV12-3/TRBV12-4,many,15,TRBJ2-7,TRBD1,TGTGCCAGCAGTTCCTGGACAGGAGAGACCTACGAGCAGTACTTC,CASSSWTGETYEQYF
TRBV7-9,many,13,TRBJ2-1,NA,TGTGCCAGCAGCTTAGGGTTGAGTAATGAGCAGTTCTTC,CASSLGLSNEQFF
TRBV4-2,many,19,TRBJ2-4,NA,TGTGCCAGCACCCGGTTGCCTACCAGGGGTTCGGTCACCAAAAACATTCAGTACTTC,CASTRLPTRGSVTKNIQYF
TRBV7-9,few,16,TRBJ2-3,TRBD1,TGTGCCAGCAGCTCGGGGGACAGGGGCGCCACAGATACGCAGTATTTT,CASSSGDRGATDTQYF
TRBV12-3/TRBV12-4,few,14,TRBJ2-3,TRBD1,TGTGCCAGCAGTTCCGTGAGGGGGACAGTTACGCAGTATTTT,CASSSVRGTVTQYF
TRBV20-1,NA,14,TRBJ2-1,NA,TGCAGTGCTCCACGTACTGGGTCCCGGAATGAGCAGTTCTTC,CSAPRTGSRNEQFF
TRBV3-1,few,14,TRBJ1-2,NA,TGTGCCAGCAGCCAACCAGGGACTAACTATGGCTACACCTTC,CASSQPGTNYGYTF
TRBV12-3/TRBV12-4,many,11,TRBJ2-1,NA,TGTGCCAGCAGTGGGGAGAGGGAGCAGTTCTTC,CASSGEREQFF
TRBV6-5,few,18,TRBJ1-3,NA,TGTGCCAGCAGTTACTCCCCCGGGGGAACCGTCGGTGGAAACACCATATATTTT,CASSYSPGGTVGGNTIYF
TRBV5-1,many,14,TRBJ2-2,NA,TGCGCCAGCAGCTTGAGGGAACAGGACGGGGAGCTGTTTTTT,CASSLREQDGELFF
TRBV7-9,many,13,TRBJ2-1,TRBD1,TGTGCCAGCAGTCAGGGGGCCTACAATGAGCAGTTCTTC,CASSQGAYNEQFF
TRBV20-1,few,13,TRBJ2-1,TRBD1,TGCAGTGCTAACCGGGACAGGGACAATGAGCAGTTCTTC,CSANRDRDNEQFF
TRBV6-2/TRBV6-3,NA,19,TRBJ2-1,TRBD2,TGTGCCAGCAGTTACTCGATTGGCGGGGGGAAAAGCTCCTACAATGAGCAGTTCTTC,CASSYSIGGGKSSYNEQFF
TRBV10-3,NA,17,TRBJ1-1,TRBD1,TGTGCCATCAGTGCCTCTGATGGGACAGGGCCCCGGACTGAAGCTTTCTTT,CAISASDGTGPRTEAFF
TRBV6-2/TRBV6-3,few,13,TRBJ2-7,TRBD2,TGTGCCACCCATAGCGGGGGACCCTACGAGCAGTACTTC,CATHSGGPYEQYF